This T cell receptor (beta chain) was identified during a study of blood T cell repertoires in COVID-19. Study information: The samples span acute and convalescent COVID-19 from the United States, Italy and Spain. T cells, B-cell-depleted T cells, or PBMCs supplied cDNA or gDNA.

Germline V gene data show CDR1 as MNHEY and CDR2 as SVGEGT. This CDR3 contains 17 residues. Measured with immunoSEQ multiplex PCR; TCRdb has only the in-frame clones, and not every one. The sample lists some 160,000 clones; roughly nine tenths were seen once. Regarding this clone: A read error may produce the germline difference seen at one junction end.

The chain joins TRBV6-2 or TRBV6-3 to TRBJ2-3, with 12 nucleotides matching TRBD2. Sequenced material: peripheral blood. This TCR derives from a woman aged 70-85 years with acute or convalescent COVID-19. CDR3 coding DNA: TGTGCCAGCAGTTACAGGCTAGCGGGAGGGATGACAGATATGCAGTATTTT. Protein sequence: CASSYRLAGGMTDMQYF.